Shown below are 14 T cell receptor beta chains from a single sample sequenced in a study of human thymus T cells. Obtained as resections during corrective heart surgery, the thymus tissue was then studied. Profiled with immunoSEQ multiplex PCR; TCRdb holds only in-frame clones, not every one. The profile covers about 130,000 clones, with around 94% appearing a single time and around 0.022% taken by the ten largest. The specimen was thymus tissue. The source is a boy less than two years old with a congenital heart defect but otherwise immunologically healthy.

This clone was detected only once. This chain links TRBV5-6 with TRBJ1-2; TRBD1 agrees at 8 bases. Germline loops: CDR1 SGHDT, CDR2 YYEEEE. The CDR3 has 16 amino acids. V lost 0 bases to trimming and J lost 7 bases; unmatched junction nucleotides: 11. The CDR3 nucleotides read TGTGCCAGCAGCTTGGTTGACAGGGGAAAGAAAGGTGGCTACACCTTC. Translation: CASSLVDRGKKGGYTF.

The CDR3 loop reads CASSTATSGGETQYF. DNA of the CDR3: TGTGCCAGCAGCACCGCAACTAGCGGGGGAGAGACCCAGTACTTC. This rearrangement joins TRBV7-2 to TRBJ2-5; 11 bases map to TRBD2. The CDR3 is 15 residues long. Per the germline V gene, CDR1 is SGHTA and CDR2 is FQGNSA. V trimming: 5 bases; J trimming: 4 bases; junction bases outside the gene matches: 6.

The chain combines TRBV2 with TRBJ2-3; TRBD2 aligns across 11 bases. The CDR3 runs to 17 residues. In germline, CDR1 is SNHLY, CDR2 FYNNEI. Unmatched junction bases numbered 14, after V lost 6 bases and J lost 6 bases. CDR3 nucleotides: TGTGCCAGCAGGGCTAGCGGGGGGCCGCGCTTCGGCGATACGCAGTATTTT. Translating gives CASRASGGPRFGDTQYF. Supplemented by reference TRBV2 and TRBJ2-3, the full variable domain reads EPEVTQTPSHQVTQMGQEVILRCVPISNHLYFYWYRQILGQKVEFLVSFYNNEISEKSEIFDDQFSVERPDGSNFTLKIRSTKLEDSAMYFCASRASGGPRFGDTQYFGPGTRLTVL.

The chain combines TRBV5-1 with TRBJ1-2; unclear D gene. The V end lost 0 bases, the J end lost 5 bases, and 23 bases lay between the germline ends. The CDR3 has 18 amino acids. Per the germline V gene, CDR1 is SGHRS and CDR2 is YFSETQ. This CDR3 reads CASSLGWGGRTHEYGYTF. CDR3 DNA sequence: TGCGCCAGCAGCTTGGGGTGGGGTGGACGGACCCATGAGTATGGCTACACCTTC.

This chain connects TRBV7-6 to TRBJ2-3; 12 nucleotides match TRBD2. The germline CDR1 and CDR2 sequences are SGHVS and FNYEAQ. This CDR3 spans 17 amino acids. J gave up 4 bases and V 0 bases, and 5 bases lay outside the gene matches. The CDR3 bases are TGTGCCAGCAGCTTAGCGGCTAGCGGGGGGGCTTCAGATACGCAGTATTTT. Protein: CASSLAASGGASDTQYF.

This clone was detected once. The chain employs TRBV11-1 and TRBJ1-1, with TRBD1 matching 7 bases. The V gene's germline CDR1 is SGHAT and CDR2 FQDESV (reference sequence). The CDR3 length is 16 residues. The trim removed 5 bases at V and 0 bases at J, leaving 9 bases unmatched. The CDR3 region is CASSGRTGVMNTEAFF. The CDR3 coding sequence is TGTGCCAGCAGCGGACGGACAGGTGTCATGAACACTGAAGCTTTCTTT.

The rearrangement joins TRBV4-1 to TRBJ1-2; D not resolved. This CDR3 spans 12 amino acids. The V gene's germline CDR1 is MGHRA and CDR2 YSYEKL. Deletions cut 0 bases from V and 5 bases from J, with 4 bases between. Here the CDR3 DNA reads TGCGCCAGCAGCCAAGAAGGGTATGGCTACACCTTC. It encodes CASSQEGYGYTF.

This chain joins TRBV19 and TRBJ1-3, with D possibly TRBD1 on 5 matching bases. CDR1 and CDR2 (germline): LNHDA, SQIVND (reference sequence). V dropped 2 bases and J dropped 4 bases, with 12 bases sitting between them. This CDR3 region has 15 residues. CDR3 region: CASSIKKGDGNTIYF. The CDR3 nucleotides are TGTGCCAGTAGTATAAAGAAAGGGGACGGAAACACCATATATTTT.

The V and J genes are TRBV10-3 and TRBJ1-1; the match to TRBD1 covers 8 bases. The CDR3 consists of 13 residues. Germline V gene data show CDR1 as ENHRY and CDR2 as SYGVKD. With V trimmed by 10 bases and J by 1 base, 5 bases remained unmatched. This CDR3 reads CASSGGKNTEAFF. In DNA form, the CDR3 reads TGTGCCAGCTCAGGGGGCAAGAACACTGAAGCTTTCTTT.

The chain is built from TRBV6-1 and TRBJ1-1; 10 bases map to TRBD1. The V and J ends lost 2 bases and 7 bases, in that order; junction bases with no gene match: 13. The CDR3 has 17 amino acids. Germline assignment: CDR1 MNHNS and CDR2 SASEGT. The CDR3 DNA reads TGTGCCAGCAGTGAAAGCAAAGCCGGGACAGGGGAATATGAAGCTTTCTTT. Translated: CASSESKAGTGEYEAFF.

The V and J genes are TRBV27 and TRBJ2-2, with 12 bases aligning to TRBD2. V was clipped by 4 bases and J by 6 bases; unmatched bases: 3. The CDR3 length is 15 residues. Germline V lookup: CDR1 MNHEY, CDR2 SMNVEV (reference sequence). CDR3 sequence reads: CASSWASGGAGELFF. CDR3 sequence (DNA): TGTGCCAGCAGTTGGGCTAGCGGGGGGGCCGGGGAGCTGTTTTTT.

The CDR3 region has the DNA TGTGCCAGCAGCTTGAACAGGGGGCCGGGATATGGCTACACCTTC. It translates to CASSLNRGPGYGYTF. The chain joins TRBV5-4 to TRBJ1-2; 9 positions match TRBD1. Germline V gene lookup returns CDR1 SGHNT and CDR2 YYREEE (reference sequence). Trimming removed 1 base from V and 5 bases from J; junction bases left unmatched: 6. This CDR3 spans 15 amino acids.

The chain is built from TRBV7-2 and TRBJ2-1; 14 bases fit TRBD2. The length of the CDR3 is 14 residues. V shed 7 bases and J 6 bases; nucleotides not matched to a gene: 2. Germline CDR1 reads SGHTA; CDR2 reads FQGNSA. As DNA, the CDR3 is TGTGCCAGCAAGGGACTAGCGGGGGTCAATGAGCAGTTCTTC. Amino acid sequence: CASKGLAGVNEQFF.

A single count supports this clone. The genes are TRBV4-2 and TRBJ2-3; TRBD1 matches at 7 bases. CDR3 size: 15 residues. The ends lost 4 bases at V and 6 bases at J; junction bases unmatched: 10. The V gene's germline CDR1 is LGHNA and CDR2 YNFKEQ. The CDR3 DNA sequence: TGTGCCAGCAGCCCGTACAGGGGATCGGTGGATACGCAGTATTTT. Encoded protein: CASSPYRGSVDTQYF.